Each of the 28 T cell receptor beta chains below was sequenced from the same sample in a study of PD-1 blockade in mismatch repair-deficient tumors. Indicated time point: 10-day in vitro stimulation with candidate neoantigen peptide 3. Their recognized antigens are unknown. Here immunoSEQ multiplex PCR was the method, and the copy in TCRdb shows in-frame clones only, minus some. This sample has approximately 9,000 clones, with 80% to 95% found just once. The source was cells cultured in vitro, collected from a patient treated with pembrolizumab. The receptors were sampled from an adult with mismatch repair-deficient cancer.

The chain has TRBV7-3 and TRBJ2-1, with D possibly matching TRBD2 (6 bases). The CDR3 is 14 amino acids. CDR1 and CDR2 (germline): SGHTA, FQGTGA. The V end was cut by 5 bases, the J end by 7 bases, with 15 bases between. The CDR3 DNA follows: TGTGCCAGCAGCCCGGGGGAGAGAGTGAATGAGCAGTTCTTC. Residues: CASSPGERVNEQFF.

CDR3 nucleotide sequence: TGTGCCAGCAGCCCCCCTCGTTTAAACATTCAGTACTTC. It is translated as CASSPPRLNIQYF. V usage is TRBV9 and J usage is TRBJ2-4, with D unclear. This CDR3 comprises 13 residues. V shed 4 bases and J shed 6 bases, with 11 bases lying between them. Per germline, CDR1 SGDLS and CDR2 YYNGEE.

The CDR3 nucleotides read TGTGCCAGAAGCCCCACTAGCGGGGGCTCGAACACCGGGGAGCTGTTTTTT. Protein product: CARSPTSGGSNTGELFF. The chain employs TRBV5-3 and TRBJ2-2; 11 positions match TRBD2. TRBV5-3 is classed as an ORF, of uncertain function. The CDR3 runs 17 residues. Trimming cost V 4 bases and J 0 bases; bases outside gene matches: 5.

J is TRBJ2-3 and V is TRBV5-6, with D possibly being TRBD1 (6 bases). Trimming cost V 1 base and J 3 bases, with 12 bases left between them. The CDR3 is 15 amino acids. Germline V CDR1 and CDR2: SGHDT, YYEEEE. This chain's CDR3 is CASSLSKTGTDTQYF. The CDR3 DNA sequence: TGTGCCAGCAGCTTGTCCAAAACAGGGACAGATACGCAGTATTTT.

The count of this clone is one. The J gene is TRBJ2-7, the V gene TRBV21-1. TRBV21-1 is designated a pseudogene. The CDR3 consists of 16 residues. DNA of the CDR3: TGTGCCAGGCAGCGGTGGCGAGAACGACAGTCCTACGAGCAGTACTTC. Encoded protein: CARQRWRERQSYEQYF.

The J gene is TRBJ2-5, the V gene TRBV5-1, with TRBD1 matching 8 bases. In germline, CDR1 is SGHRS, CDR2 YFSETQ. The CDR3 sequence is 13 residues long. After removal of 3 bases from V and 5 bases from J, the junction contained 3 bases not matched to a gene. The CDR3 reads CASSYGQGETQYF. The CDR3 DNA reads TGCGCCAGCAGCTATGGACAGGGCGAGACCCAGTACTTC.

This sequence joins TRBV21-1 and TRBJ1-5. TRBV21-1 is shown as a pseudogene. This CDR3 contains 11 residues. CDR3 loop: CASSKPGSQHF. For the CDR3, the DNA is TGTGCCAGCAGCAAACCGGGGTCCCAGCATTTT.

V gene TRBV18 combines with J gene TRBJ2-1, with TRBD2 identical over 11 bases. Germline V gene lookup returns CDR1 KGHSH and CDR2 LQKENI. Germline trimming cut 6 bases from V and 3 bases from J; bases unmatched to any gene: 7. This CDR3 region has 16 residues. This CDR3 is CASSPILAGVYNEQFF. CDR3 bases: TGTGCCAGCTCCCCCATACTAGCGGGAGTCTACAATGAGCAGTTCTTC.

This clone was detected only once. The chain has TRBV29-1 and TRBJ2-3; 12 nucleotides agree with TRBD2. The CDR3 covers 15 residues. In germline, CDR1 is SQVTM, CDR2 ANQGSEA. Unmatched junction bases numbered 5, after V lost 5 bases and J lost 2 bases. The CDR3 nucleotides are TGCAGCGTTACGACTAGCGGGGGACCCACAGATACGCAGTATTTT. This codes for CSVTTSGGPTDTQYF.

The chain is built from TRBV21-1 and TRBJ2-1; whether TRBD1, the table's D call, matches the DNA was not checked. TRBV21-1 is an annotated pseudogene. The CDR3 totals 13 residues. In DNA form, the CDR3 reads TGTGCCAGCAGCAGCCTGGGTTTGGGCGAGCAGTTCTTC. Translating it yields CASSSLGLGEQFF.

This sequence joins TRBV28 and TRBJ1-6, with 7 bases lining up with TRBD1. V gave up 2 bases and J gave up 13 bases; unmatched junction bases: 2. CDR3 size: 12 residues. Germline CDR1 and CDR2: MDHEN and SYDVKM. CDR3 DNA: TGTGCCAGCAGTTTACAGGGGGTCCCCCTCCACTTT. This codes for CASSLQGVPLHF.

This clone was counted once. The rearrangement joins TRBV7-6 to TRBJ2-1; D call uncertain. This CDR3 region has 16 residues. The V end lost 2 bases, the J end lost 0 bases, and 11 bases lay between the germline ends. Germline V lookup: CDR1 SGHVS, CDR2 FNYEAQ. CDR3 in DNA: TGTGCCAGCAGCTTACAGGTTCATAGCTCCTACAATGAGCAGTTCTTC. Its protein product is CASSLQVHSSYNEQFF.

The chain uses TRBV19 and TRBJ1-1, with a tentative D call TRBD1 (5 bases). CDR1 LNHDA and CDR2 SQIVND come from the germline V gene (reference sequence). The CDR3 is made up of 13 amino acids. V lost 7 bases, J lost 1 base, and 10 bases lay in between. The CDR3 DNA follows: TGTGCCAGTACCTACAGGCGGAACACTGAAGCTTTCTTT. Amino acids: CASTYRRNTEAFF.

The genes are TRBV27 and TRBJ2-6; D is unresolved. The CDR3 is 14 amino acids. Trimming took 5 bases from V and 0 from J, leaving 5 bases between them. From germline, CDR1 is MNHEY and CDR2 SMNVEV (reference sequence). The CDR3 here is CASSSLSGANVLTF. DNA of the CDR3: TGTGCCAGCAGTAGCCTCTCTGGGGCCAACGTCCTGACTTTC.

This clone appeared a single time. V gene TRBV6-5 combines with J gene TRBJ2-7, with 11 bases that match TRBD2. The CDR3 spans 15 residues. V lost 6 bases to trimming and J lost 0 bases; unmatched junction nucleotides: 4. Germline V gene sequence: CDR1 MNHEY, CDR2 SVGAGI. The chain's CDR3 is CASSYTSGGSYEQYF. CDR3 nucleotide sequence: TGTGCCAGCAGCTACACTAGCGGGGGCTCCTACGAGCAGTACTTC.

The chain combines TRBV28 with TRBJ2-5; TRBD2 is a possible D gene (5 bases). In germline, CDR1 is MDHEN, CDR2 SYDVKM. Trimming cost V 3 bases and J 2 bases, with 10 bases left between them. The CDR3 extends over 14 amino acids. CDR3 in DNA: TGTGCCAGCAGTTTCATCGAGCGGCAAGAGACCCAGTACTTC. Its translation is CASSFIERQETQYF.

V usage is TRBV7-9 and J usage is TRBJ2-3, with D possibly being TRBD1 or TRBD2 (6 bases each). Trimming took 11 bases from V and 5 from J, leaving 23 bases between them. The CDR3 is made up of 15 amino acids. Germline V CDR1 and CDR2: SEHNR, FQNEAQ (reference sequence). The CDR3 DNA reads as TGTGCCTCCATCGGGGGCCAGGGTTTTAAAGATACGCAGTATTTT. Translating gives CASIGGQGFKDTQYF.

This rearrangement joins TRBV7-6 to TRBJ2-3; weak D call: TRBD1 (6 bases). Trimming shortened V by 1 base and J by 3 bases, and 14 bases separated the two germline ends. CDR1 SGHVS and CDR2 FNYEAQ come from the germline V gene. This CDR3 has 16 amino acids. In nucleotides, the CDR3 is TGTGCCAGCAGCTTAGATGGGCCAGGGGAAACAGATACGCAGTATTTT. Its protein is CASSLDGPGETDTQYF.

V usage is TRBV5-4 and J usage is TRBJ2-1; the D gene is possibly TRBD1 (5 bases). CDR3 length: 14 amino acids. Trimming stripped 1 base from V and 5 bases from J, with 10 bases between. Germline V gene lookup returns CDR1 SGHNT and CDR2 YYREEE (reference sequence). This CDR3 is CASSLQGLDNEQFF. The CDR3 nucleotides are TGTGCCAGCAGCTTGCAGGGTCTAGACAATGAGCAGTTCTTC.

V is TRBV7-9 and J is TRBJ2-1, with 9 bases lining up with TRBD2. J gave up 8 bases and V 3 bases, and 14 bases lay outside the gene matches. From germline, CDR1 is SEHNR and CDR2 FQNEAQ (reference sequence). The CDR3 has 17 residues. CDR3 residues: CASSFRWREGRGDEQFF. CDR3 in DNA: TGTGCCAGCAGCTTTCGGTGGCGGGAGGGCCGTGGGGATGAGCAGTTCTTC.

The rearrangement uses TRBV4-2 and TRBJ1-5, with 7 bases matching TRBD1. Germline V gives CDR1 LGHNA, CDR2 YNFKEQ. The trim removed 5 bases at V and 4 bases at J, leaving 8 bases unmatched. CDR3 length equals 15 residues. In DNA, the CDR3 is TGTGCCAGCAGCTTTCGACAGGGACGAAATCAGCCCCAGCATTTT. It codes for CASSFRQGRNQPQHF.

This clone showed up just once. The chain recombines TRBV28 with TRBJ2-7, with a possible D match to TRBD2 (6 bases). This CDR3 has 14 amino acids. The ends were cut back, 5 bases at V and 7 bases at J, with 18 bases in the middle. Germline V gene lookup returns CDR1 MDHEN and CDR2 SYDVKM. In DNA, the CDR3 is TGTGCCAGCAGTCTCCCGCGACTAGTTTTGGAGCAGTACTTC. Residues: CASSLPRLVLEQYF.

V and J are TRBV7-3 and TRBJ2-1; no clear D gene. Germline V CDR1 and CDR2: SGHTA, FQGTGA. V lost 2 bases and J lost 5, with 4 bases in between. The CDR3 is 12 residues long. The CDR3: CASSLGNNEQFF. The CDR3 nucleotides are TGTGCCAGCAGCTTAGGGAACAATGAGCAGTTCTTC.

The rearrangement joins TRBV9 to TRBJ2-2, with 7 bases fitting TRBD2. There are 17 residues in the CDR3. Germline V gene data show CDR1 as SGDLS and CDR2 as YYNGEE. After removal of 2 bases from V and 5 bases from J, the junction contained 12 bases not matched to a gene. The CDR3 DNA reads as TGTGCCAGCAGCGTTACTTCGGGACTAATAATTACCGGGGAGCTGTTTTTT. Encoded protein: CASSVTSGLIITGELFF.

The rearrangement links TRBV10-3 to TRBJ1-1; D not certain. Germline CDR1 reads ENHRY; CDR2 reads SYGVKD. This CDR3 spans 18 amino acids. V lost 2 bases to trimming and J lost 0 bases, with 19 bases between them. The chain's CDR3 is CAISEAFGRAHLNTEAFF. The CDR3 bases are TGTGCCATCAGTGAGGCCTTCGGGAGGGCGCACTTGAACACTGAAGCTTTCTTT.

The rearrangement links TRBV7-9 to TRBJ2-1; D perhaps matches TRBD2 (5 bases). Germline lookup yields CDR1 SEHNR and CDR2 FQNEAQ (reference sequence). The CDR3 sequence is 12 residues long. V was cut by 5 bases and J by 8 bases, with 10 bases left in between. The DNA for the CDR3 is TGTGCCAGCAGCCCCCGGGATGATGAGCAGTTCTTC. As protein: CASSPRDDEQFF.

The V call is TRBV9, the J call TRBJ2-7; TRBD2 might be the D (6 bases). The germline V gene encodes CDR1 SGDLS and CDR2 YYNGEE. V lost 0 bases and J lost 2, with 12 bases in between. The length of the CDR3 is 15 residues. The CDR3 DNA is TGTGCCAGCAGCGTAGCCGGCGGGATAGCCTACGAGCAGTACTTC. The encoded protein is CASSVAGGIAYEQYF.

The chain employs TRBV7-3 and TRBJ2-1, with D possibly TRBD2 on 6 matching bases. V lost 1 base to trimming and J lost 9 bases, with 7 bases between them. Per the germline V gene, CDR1 is SGHTA and CDR2 is FQGTGA. The CDR3 loop spans 12 amino acids. The CDR3 DNA reads TGTGCCAGCAGCTTAATGGGGGGTGAGCAGTTCTTC. Translating gives CASSLMGGEQFF. The variable domain in full, completed from reference TRBV7-3 and TRBJ2-1, reads GAGVSQTPSNKVTEKGKYVELRCDPISGHTALYWYRQSLGQGPEFLIYFQGTGAADDSGLPNDRFFAVRPEGSVSTLKIQRTERGDSAVYLCASSLMGGEQFFGPGTRLTVL.